The clone carrying this T cell receptor beta chain showed up many times. Its target is unknown. This entry comes from a study of metastatic and nonmetastatic thyroid tumors. Study-wide context: From malignant and benign thyroid patients, repertoires in blood and in tumor or nodule tissue were compared.

Overall study findings and caveats: In blood and tumor, TCR beta diversity was reportedly significantly higher in malignant thyroid tumors than in benign nodules.

In the original analysis: Differences in CDR3 between clinicopathological groups were drawn on to build a classifier intended to discriminate distant-metastatic papillary thyroid cancer patients. TCRdb reanalyzed the PCR reads via MiXCR. TCRdb's processing, not the authors', yielded these V and J calls. Of around 29,000 clones in the sample, 20% to 25% were seen once. The CDR3 spans 16 residues. Trimming pared 5 bases from V and 0 bases from J, leaving 14 bases between. CDR1 and CDR2 from the germline V gene are LNHDA and SQIVND (reference sequence). Prior to thyroid surgery, none of the patients had received any treatment.

The sequence was obtained from a female donor with papillary thyroid cancer or a benign thyroid nodule (not recorded which). Some clones in this sample may be carry-over from other donors' samples. The sample consisted of blood. The chain employs TRBV19 and TRBJ2-1; D is ambiguous. The CDR3 spells CASSSVGFISYNEQFF. The CDR3 DNA is TGTGCCAGTAGTTCTGTTGGCTTCATCTCCTACAATGAGCAGTTCTTC. Full variable domain (outside the CDR3, taken from reference TRBV19 and TRBJ2-1): DGGITQSPKYLFRKEGQNVTLSCEQNLNHDAMYWYRQDPGQGLRLIYYSQIVNDFQKGDIAEGYSVSREKKESFPLTVTSAQKNPTAFYLCASSSVGFISYNEQFFGPGTRLTVL.